The 14 T cell receptor beta chains presented below share a single source sample, sequenced in a study of molecular identifiers for immune sequencing clone quantification. One entry per CDR3 protein, called by TCRdb with MiXCR from the PCR reads. The sample lists about 68,000 distinct CDR3 sequences, less than 20% occurring once. Sequencing was performed on naive CD8+ T cells from blood, with Jurkat cell RNA spiked in. Subset reported: FACS-sorted CD8+CD4-CCR7+CD45RA+ naive T cells. The source is a human donor in good health. Some libraries in this study had Jurkat cell RNA spiked in.

This clonotype occurred many times. CDR3 nucleotide sequence: TGTGCCAGCAGCTGGCGACTAGCGGGGCCTCTCGAGCAGTACTTC. It is translated as CASSWRLAGPLEQYF. The rearrangement uses TRBV3-1 and TRBJ2-7; 11 nucleotides line up with TRBD2. CDR1 and CDR2 from the germline V gene are LGHDT and YNNKEL (reference sequence). V trimming: 5 bases; J trimming: 6 bases; junction bases outside the gene matches: 9. This CDR3 is 15 amino acids long.

This clonotype was counted at least ten times. The chain carries TRBV7-3 and TRBJ2-1; D gene ambiguous. Trimming took off 5 bases at V and 2 bases at J, with 16 bases between the two ends. The CDR3 totals 16 residues. The germline CDR1 and CDR2 sequences are SGHTA and FQGTGA. CDR3 DNA sequence: TGTGCCAGCAGCCAGCTTACCCCGGCTCCCTACAATGAGCAGTTCTTC. This gives the protein CASSQLTPAPYNEQFF. Based on the CDR3 plus reference TRBV7-3 and TRBJ2-1, the full variable domain is GAGVSQTPSNKVTEKGKYVELRCDPISGHTALYWYRQSLGQGPEFLIYFQGTGAADDSGLPNDRFFAVRPEGSVSTLKIQRTERGDSAVYLCASSQLTPAPYNEQFFGPGTRLTVL.

This clonotype was recorded many times. This chain connects TRBV28 to TRBJ2-7; 11 nucleotides align to TRBD2. The ends lost 6 bases at V and 3 bases at J; junction bases unmatched: 7. There are 15 residues in the CDR3. Germline assignment: CDR1 MDHEN and CDR2 SYDVKM. CDR3 in amino acids: CASSVLAGDLYEQYF. CDR3 DNA sequence: TGTGCCAGCAGCGTACTAGCGGGGGACCTCTACGAGCAGTACTTC.

This chain links TRBV5-6 with TRBJ2-1, with 9 nucleotides matching TRBD1. Germline CDR1 is SGHDT and CDR2 is YYEEEE. V dropped 1 base and J dropped 4; count of bases not matched to a gene: 3. The CDR3 is 15 amino acids. DNA of the CDR3: TGTGCCAGCAGCTTGCGGGACAGGGATTACAATGAGCAGTTCTTC. It specifies CASSLRDRDYNEQFF.

On this clonotype: A much larger clone lies one base from this, so it may be a read error. J is TRBJ2-3 and V is TRBV28; 8 bases agree with TRBD1. The germline V gene encodes CDR1 MDHEN and CDR2 SYDVKM. Unmatched junction bases numbered 6, after V lost 3 bases and J lost 13 bases. The CDR3 covers 12 residues. The CDR3 nucleotides read TGTGCCAGCAGTTTTTCCCAGGGGGCGGAGTATTTT. This translates into CASSFSQGAEYF.

This clonotype has ten or more counts. The V and J genes are TRBV27 and TRBJ2-7; TRBD2 aligns across 7 bases. The CDR3 runs 16 residues. Germline V gene data show CDR1 as MNHEY and CDR2 as SMNVEV (reference sequence). V shed 3 bases, J shed 1 base, and the junction held 9 bases outside the gene matches. This chain's CDR3 is CASSFSSGGVSYEQYF. DNA for the CDR3: TGTGCCAGCAGTTTCTCTAGCGGAGGGGTTTCCTACGAGCAGTACTTC.

This rearrangement joins TRBV29-1 to TRBJ2-2, with D perhaps matching TRBD2 (6 bases). The CDR3 spans 15 residues. Germline loops: CDR1 SQVTM, CDR2 ANQGSEA. V lost 2 bases, J lost 10 bases, and 20 bases lay in between. CDR3 nucleotide sequence: TGCAGCGTTGAAAGGCGGGACCTTAACGCCGAGGAGCTGTTTTTT. Protein sequence: CSVERRDLNAEELFF.

This clonotype was counted ten times or more. The chain's CDR3 is CASSAGTSGKDTQYF. The CDR3 DNA follows: TGTGCCAGCAGCGCCGGGACTAGCGGGAAAGATACGCAGTATTTT. The chain carries TRBV9 and TRBJ2-3; 13 bases map to TRBD2. This CDR3 region has 15 residues. CDR1 and CDR2 (germline): SGDLS, YYNGEE. The ends lost 3 bases at V and 5 bases at J; junction bases unmatched: 3. The whole variable domain, remainder taken from reference TRBV9 and TRBJ2-3, is DSGVTQTPKHLITATGQRVTLRCSPRSGDLSVYWYQQSLDQGLQFLIQYYNGEERAKGNILERFSAQQFPDLHSELNLSSLELGDSALYFCASSAGTSGKDTQYFGPGTRLTVL.

In this sample, this clonotype turned up many times. This CDR3 reads CASSQGRTGTYEQYF. CDR3 sequence (DNA): TGTGCCAGCAGCCAGGGAAGGACAGGTACCTACGAGCAGTACTTC. The gene calls are TRBV7-2 and TRBJ2-7; the match to TRBD1 covers 7 bases. The CDR3 extends over 15 amino acids. Germline V gene lookup returns CDR1 SGHTA and CDR2 FQGNSA. Unmatched junction bases numbered 9, after V lost 5 bases and J lost 2 bases.

On this clonotype: A much larger clone is a single base away; this may be a read error. Here the CDR3 omits its conserved ending phenylalanine or tryptophan, so a read error is the likely source. No DNA is shown, since the ends of the CDR3 on it are uncertain; the CDR3 is the one TCRdb lists. The V and J genes are TRBV14 and TRBJ2-7; the D call of TRBD1 is as the table states it, not checked on the DNA. CDR1 is SGHDN and CDR2 is FVKESK in the germline V gene. The CDR3 comprises 13 residues, both ends counted. CDR3 amino acids: CASSQGTPRLKYL.

This clonotype was seen repeatedly, ten times or more. The gene calls are TRBV27 and TRBJ2-2; possibly TRBD2 for D (6 bases). V lost 8 bases to trimming and J lost 3 bases, with 25 bases between them. The germline CDR1 and CDR2 sequences are MNHEY and SMNVEV (reference sequence). This CDR3 region has 18 residues. CDR3 nucleotides: TGTGCCAGCGCCCCCAGTGCGGGTGGGAGGTTGGACACCGGGGAGCTGTTTTTT. Encoded protein: CASAPSAGGRLDTGELFF.

The chain carries TRBV27 and TRBJ2-3; unclear D gene. Germline CDR1 and CDR2: MNHEY and SMNVEV (reference sequence). The ends were cut back, 3 bases at V and 0 bases at J, with 13 bases in the middle. CDR3 length: 16 amino acids. In DNA form, the CDR3 reads TGTGCCAGCAGTTTGGTTCAGCCGGAAAGCACAGATACGCAGTATTTT. This gives the protein CASSLVQPESTDTQYF.

In its sample, this clonotype was seen many times. The genes are TRBV6-2 or TRBV6-3 and TRBJ2-7, with TRBD2 matching 8 bases. V was pared by 0 bases and J by 2 bases, with 3 bases of the junction left unmatched. CDR3 length: 15 residues. The germline V gene has CDR1 MNHEY and CDR2 SVGEGT. Here the CDR3 reads CASSYSGLVAYEQYF. CDR3 in DNA: TGTGCCAGCAGTTACTCGGGACTAGTCGCCTACGAGCAGTACTTC.

This clonotype was found many times. The chain recombines TRBV6-2 or TRBV6-3 with TRBJ2-7, with D unresolved. This CDR3 is built from 14 residues. The V gene lost 6 bases and the J gene lost 3 bases, with 15 bases spanning the gap. Germline assignment: CDR1 MNHEY and CDR2 SVGEGT. In DNA, the CDR3 is TGTGCCAGCAGCCCCCCAAGTCCCGTCTACGAGCAGTACTTC. Translated: CASSPPSPVYEQYF.